This passage covers 17 T cell receptor beta chains from one sample sequenced in a study of OX40 agonist ivuxolimab in advanced cancers. Profiled with immunoSEQ multiplex PCR; TCRdb holds only in-frame clones, not every one. The sample has about 40,000 clones, 85% to 90% seen once; the top ten hold 2.4%. The specimen was CD4+ or CD8+ T cells sorted from blood, collected in a trial of the OX40 agonist ivuxolimab. These receptors came from an adult with an advanced solid tumor such as melanoma, head and neck, liver or kidney cancer.

This clone has just one count. This chain uses TRBV6-5 with TRBJ1-2; D is perhaps TRBD1 (6 bases). CDR3 length equals 14 residues. CDR1 MNHEY and CDR2 SVGAGI come from the germline V gene. With 7 bases removed from V and 6 bases from J, the gap between germline ends came to 18 bases. The CDR3 reads CASIGSGGPHGYTF. The CDR3, as DNA: TGTGCCAGCATTGGGTCGGGGGGCCCTCATGGCTACACCTTC.

The V call is TRBV6-1, the J call TRBJ1-2; no reliable D call. The germline CDR1 and CDR2 sequences are MNHNS and SASEGT. This CDR3 has 15 amino acids. The germline V and J ends were trimmed by 0 bases and 6 bases, with 14 bases remaining between them. The DNA for the CDR3 is TGTGCCAGCAGTGAAGCCCCGGATGGAGGAGATGGCTACACCTTC. Residues: CASSEAPDGGDGYTF.

The chain employs TRBV4-1 and TRBJ1-2; D gene uncertain. CDR3 size: 16 residues. V gave up 2 bases and J gave up 2 bases, with 15 bases separating them. Germline CDR1 is MGHRA and CDR2 is YSYEKL. The CDR3 sequence: CASSQFAVSVNYGYTF. CDR3 DNA: TGCGCCAGCAGCCAATTTGCAGTTTCGGTAAACTATGGCTACACCTTC.

This clone has a single count. The genes are TRBV18 and TRBJ1-2, with TRBD1 matching 8 bases. The CDR3 sequence is 13 residues long. Per the germline V gene, CDR1 is KGHSH and CDR2 is LQKENI. V shed 0 bases and J 8 bases; nucleotides not matched to a gene: 2. The DNA of the CDR3 is TGTGCCAGCTCACCACCGAACAGGGGGGGCTACACCTTC. It yields the protein CASSPPNRGGYTF.

The chain links TRBV2 to TRBJ1-6, with TRBD1 matching 8 bases. Germline values: CDR1 SNHLY, CDR2 FYNNEI. The junction had 3 bases not matched to a gene; V was cut back by 6 bases and J by 2 bases. This CDR3 comprises 15 residues. The CDR3 DNA follows: TGTGCCAGCAGGACAGGGGAAACCTATAATTCACCCCTCCACTTT. It translates to CASRTGETYNSPLHF.

V usage is TRBV4-1 and J usage is TRBJ2-1; 8 bases map to TRBD2. This CDR3 is 17 amino acids long. CDR1 is MGHRA and CDR2 is YSYEKL in the germline V gene. J was trimmed by 0 bases and V by 0 bases; bases with no gene match: 4. CDR3 coding DNA: TGCGCCAGCAGCCAAGATACTAGCGGTCCCTCCTACAATGAGCAGTTCTTC. Amino acid sequence: CASSQDTSGPSYNEQFF.

The chain links TRBV7-2 to TRBJ1-2, with D tentatively TRBD1 (5 bases). There are 15 residues in the CDR3. Germline V gives CDR1 SGHTA, CDR2 FQGNSA. Trimming shortened V by 1 base and J by 7 bases, and 16 bases separated the two germline ends. The CDR3 DNA follows: TGTGCCAGCAGCTTAGAACGAAGGGGCTTAGGTGGCTACACCTTC. The encoded protein is CASSLERRGLGGYTF.

This clone was picked up one time. The chain recombines TRBV19 with TRBJ2-2; 11 bases are shared with TRBD1. Trimming took 10 bases from V and 4 from J; bases not matched to a gene: 8. This CDR3 has 15 amino acids. The germline gives CDR1 LNHDA, CDR2 SQIVND (reference sequence). The CDR3 DNA reads TGTGCCACACGGACAGGGGGCGCCCCCACCGGGGAGCTGTTTTTT. It codes for CATRTGGAPTGELFF.

The V and J genes are TRBV6-5 and TRBJ2-7; unclear D gene. This CDR3 comprises 12 residues. Germline V gene data show CDR1 as MNHEY and CDR2 as SVGAGI. Trimming removed 9 bases from V and 6 bases from J, with 15 bases in between. CDR3 bases: TGTGCCAGGGTTAAGGGCAAAGTCGAGCAGTACTTC. It codes for CARVKGKVEQYF.

The chain joins TRBV9 to TRBJ1-6, with 7 bases identical to TRBD1. Trimming removed 0 bases from V and 7 bases from J; junction bases left unmatched: 7. The V gene's germline CDR1 is SGDLS and CDR2 YYNGEE. The CDR3 runs to 16 residues. As DNA, the CDR3 is TGTGCCAGCAGCGTAGCCCCGGGACAGACCAATTCACCCCTCCACTTT. It encodes CASSVAPGQTNSPLHF.

The chain links TRBV5-1 to TRBJ2-5; no reliable D call. Germline assignment: CDR1 SGHRS and CDR2 YFSETQ. The CDR3 spans 13 residues. The V and J ends lost 1 base and 1 base respectively, with 5 bases between them. The CDR3 loop is CASSLTFQETQYF. The CDR3 region has the DNA TGCGCCAGCAGCTTGACTTTCCAAGAGACCCAGTACTTC.

The chain has TRBV5-1 and TRBJ2-1; 11 bases are shared with TRBD2. The length of the CDR3 is 17 residues. CDR1 is SGHRS, CDR2 YFSETQ, per germline. The V segment lost 0 bases and the J segment 7 bases; nucleotides outside the gene matches: 9. The CDR3 region is CASSLESTSGARNEQFF. The CDR3 nucleotides read TGCGCCAGCAGCTTGGAGTCGACTAGCGGGGCGCGGAATGAGCAGTTCTTC.

The rearrangement uses TRBV19 and TRBJ2-5; 10 nucleotides align to TRBD2. The CDR3 runs to 13 residues. The V gene end was trimmed by 9 bases and the J gene end by 5 bases; junction bases not matched to a gene: 6. Germline lookup yields CDR1 LNHDA and CDR2 SQIVND (reference sequence). CDR3 region: CASRAGGLETQYF. The CDR3 bases are TGTGCCAGCCGAGCGGGGGGGCTTGAGACCCAGTACTTC. Together with reference TRBV19 and TRBJ2-5, the CDR3 gives the full variable domain: DGGITQSPKYLFRKEGQNVTLSCEQNLNHDAMYWYRQDPGQGLRLIYYSQIVNDFQKGDIAEGYSVSREKKESFPLTVTSAQKNPTAFYLCASRAGGLETQYFGPGTRLLVL.

The chain carries TRBV30 and TRBJ2-3; D remains ambiguous. CDR1 and CDR2 (germline): GTSNPN, SVGIG (reference sequence). V lost 3 bases, J lost 0 bases, and 16 bases lay in between. This CDR3 contains 16 residues. Here the CDR3 DNA reads TGTGCCTGGAGCAGGAAAGGTGGTTCTAGCACAGATACGCAGTATTTT. Its protein is CAWSRKGGSSTDTQYF. Drawing the rest from reference TRBV30 and TRBJ2-3, the complete variable domain is SQTIHQWPATLVQPVGSPLSLECTVEGTSNPNLYWYRQAAGRGLQLLFYSVGIGQISSEVPQNLSASRPQDRQFILSSKKLLLSDSGFYLCAWSRKGGSSTDTQYFGPGTRLTVL.

V is TRBV7-2 and J is TRBJ2-3; D not certain. CDR1 and CDR2 from the germline V gene are SGHTA and FQGNSA. CDR3 length: 12 amino acids. V lost 0 bases and J 5 bases, leaving 3 bases between the germline ends. The CDR3 nucleotides are TGTGCCAGCAGCTTAGCAAGAGATACGCAGTATTTT. This encodes CASSLARDTQYF. The complete variable domain, with remaining parts taken from reference TRBV7-2 and TRBJ2-3, reads GAGVSQSPSNKVTEKGKDVELRCDPISGHTALYWYRQSLGQGLEFLIYFQGNSAPDKSGLPSDRFSAERTGGSVSTLTIQRTQQEDSAVYLCASSLARDTQYFGPGTRLTVL.

This clone was picked up one time. The gene calls are TRBV19 and TRBJ2-4; D perhaps matches TRBD1 (5 bases). V was trimmed by 6 bases and J by 13 bases, leaving 16 bases between them. Per germline, CDR1 LNHDA and CDR2 SQIVND (reference sequence). CDR3 length equals 12 residues. The CDR3 DNA follows: TGTGCCAGTAGAGATAGGGGTTCCTCGCAGTACTTC. Translated: CASRDRGSSQYF.

This clone appeared a single time. J is TRBJ2-6 and V is TRBV5-1; D is possibly TRBD1 or TRBD2 (6 bases each). Trimming took 4 bases from V and 3 from J, leaving 14 bases between them. Germline lookup yields CDR1 SGHRS and CDR2 YFSETQ. The CDR3 runs 16 residues. The CDR3: CASSTGRGLGANVLTF. CDR3 DNA sequence: TGCGCCAGCAGCACCGGACGGGGGCTTGGGGCCAACGTCCTGACTTTC.